This T cell receptor beta chain was identified in a study of blood T cell repertoires in COVID-19. Germline values: CDR1 MNHNS, CDR2 SASEGT. The CDR3 extends over 16 amino acids. Trimming shortened V by 4 bases and J by 1 base, and 16 bases separated the two germline ends. The assay was immunoSEQ multiplex PCR, and TCRdb's table has in-frame clones only and misses some. The sample includes about 170,000 clones, roughly 83% of them seen just once. Participant reports of clinical history set cohort assignment. Material for sequencing was PBMCs or T cells enriched from blood (not recorded which). The sequence was collected from a woman aged 50 to 60 who had recovered from COVID-19. The chain carries TRBV6-1 and TRBJ1-1; D might be TRBD1 (6 bases). The CDR3 reads CASSVGHVRANTEAFF. The DNA of the CDR3 is TGTGCCAGCAGTGTGGGACACGTCCGGGCGAACACTGAAGCTTTCTTT.